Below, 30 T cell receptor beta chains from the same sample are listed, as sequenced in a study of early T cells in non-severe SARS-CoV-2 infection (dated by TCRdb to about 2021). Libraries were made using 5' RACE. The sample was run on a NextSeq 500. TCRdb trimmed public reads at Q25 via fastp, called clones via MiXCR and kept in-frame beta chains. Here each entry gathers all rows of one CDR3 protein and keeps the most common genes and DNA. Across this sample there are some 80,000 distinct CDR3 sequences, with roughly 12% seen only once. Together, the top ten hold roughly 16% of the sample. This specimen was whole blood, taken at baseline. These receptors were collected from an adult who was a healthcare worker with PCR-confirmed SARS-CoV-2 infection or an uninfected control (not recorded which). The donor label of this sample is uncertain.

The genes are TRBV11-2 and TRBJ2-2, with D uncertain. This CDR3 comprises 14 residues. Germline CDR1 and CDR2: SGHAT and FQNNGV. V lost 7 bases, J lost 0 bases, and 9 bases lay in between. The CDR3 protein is CASTILANTGELFF. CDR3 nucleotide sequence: TGTGCCAGCACCATACTCGCGAACACCGGGGAGCTGTTTTTT.

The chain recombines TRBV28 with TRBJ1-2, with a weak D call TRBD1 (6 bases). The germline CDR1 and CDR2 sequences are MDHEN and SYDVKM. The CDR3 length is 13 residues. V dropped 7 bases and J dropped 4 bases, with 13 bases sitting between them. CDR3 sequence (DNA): TGTGCCAGCACCCCGGACAGCCTCTATGGCTACACCTTC. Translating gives CASTPDSLYGYTF.

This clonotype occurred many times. The CDR3 loop reads CSALEGAGGYEQYF. CDR3 sequence (DNA): TGCAGTGCTTTGGAGGGGGCCGGAGGCTACGAGCAGTACTTC. This chain links TRBV20-1 with TRBJ2-7; possibly TRBD1 for D (7 bases). The V end lost 5 bases, the J end lost 3 bases, and 17 bases lay between the germline ends. The germline V gene has CDR1 DFQATT and CDR2 SNEGSKA (reference sequence). The CDR3 is 14 residues long.

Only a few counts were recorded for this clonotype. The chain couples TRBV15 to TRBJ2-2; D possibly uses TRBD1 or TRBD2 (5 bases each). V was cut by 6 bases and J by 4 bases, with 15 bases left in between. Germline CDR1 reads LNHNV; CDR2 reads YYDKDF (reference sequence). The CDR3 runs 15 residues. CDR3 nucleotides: TGTGCCACCAGGCCCCGAGGGGAGAGCACCGGGGAGCTGTTTTTT. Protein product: CATRPRGESTGELFF.

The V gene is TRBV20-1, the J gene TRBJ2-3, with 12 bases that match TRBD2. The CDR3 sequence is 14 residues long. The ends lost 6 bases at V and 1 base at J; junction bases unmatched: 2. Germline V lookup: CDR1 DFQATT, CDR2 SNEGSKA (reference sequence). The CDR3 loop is CSARTSGGTDTQYF. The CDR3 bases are TGCAGTGCGAGGACTAGCGGGGGCACAGATACGCAGTATTTT.

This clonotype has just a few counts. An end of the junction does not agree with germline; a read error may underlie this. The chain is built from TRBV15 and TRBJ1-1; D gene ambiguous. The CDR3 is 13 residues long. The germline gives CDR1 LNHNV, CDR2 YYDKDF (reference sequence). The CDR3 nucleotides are TGTGCCACCAGCCGAGAAGTGTACACTGAAGCTTTCTTT. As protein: CATSREVYTEAFF. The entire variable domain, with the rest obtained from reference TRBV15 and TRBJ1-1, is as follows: DAMVIQNPRYQVTQFGKPVTLSCSQTLNHNVMYWYQQKSSQAPKLLFHYYDKDFNNEADTPDNFQSRRPNTSFCFLDIRSPGLGDTAMYLCATSREVYTEAFFGQGTRLTVV.

The CDR3 reads CASSLDYAGELFF. Written as DNA, the CDR3 is TGTGCCAGCAGCTTAGATTATGCCGGGGAGCTGTTTTTT. V and J are TRBV11-2 and TRBJ2-2; D unclear. Germline V gene lookup returns CDR1 SGHAT and CDR2 FQNNGV. V lost 0 bases and J lost 6, with 5 bases in between. This CDR3 is built from 13 residues.

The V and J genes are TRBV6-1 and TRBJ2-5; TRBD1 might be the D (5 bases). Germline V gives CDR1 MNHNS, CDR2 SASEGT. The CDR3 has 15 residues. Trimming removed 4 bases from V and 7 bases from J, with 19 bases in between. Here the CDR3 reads CASSAVGDSAGTQYF. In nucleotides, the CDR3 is TGTGCCAGCAGTGCTGTCGGAGACAGCGCCGGGACCCAGTACTTC.

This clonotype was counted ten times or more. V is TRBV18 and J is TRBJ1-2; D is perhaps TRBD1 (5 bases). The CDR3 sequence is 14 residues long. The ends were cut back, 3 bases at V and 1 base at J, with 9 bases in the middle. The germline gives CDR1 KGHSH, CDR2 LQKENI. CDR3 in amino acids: CASSPEDNNYGYTF. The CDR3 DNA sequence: TGTGCCAGCTCACCGGAGGACAATAACTATGGCTACACCTTC.

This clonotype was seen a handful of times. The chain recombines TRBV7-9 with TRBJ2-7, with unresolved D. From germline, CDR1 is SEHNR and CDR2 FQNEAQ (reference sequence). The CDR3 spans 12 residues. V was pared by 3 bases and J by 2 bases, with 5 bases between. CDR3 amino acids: CASSFSPYEQYF. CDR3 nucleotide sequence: TGTGCCAGCAGCTTCTCTCCCTACGAGCAGTACTTC.

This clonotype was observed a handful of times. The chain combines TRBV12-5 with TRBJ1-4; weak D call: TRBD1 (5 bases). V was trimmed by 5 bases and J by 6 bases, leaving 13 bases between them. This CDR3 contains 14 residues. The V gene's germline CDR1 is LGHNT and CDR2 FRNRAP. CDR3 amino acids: CASGTGRAYEKLFF. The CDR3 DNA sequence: TGTGCTAGTGGTACGGGACGGGCGTATGAAAAACTGTTTTTT.

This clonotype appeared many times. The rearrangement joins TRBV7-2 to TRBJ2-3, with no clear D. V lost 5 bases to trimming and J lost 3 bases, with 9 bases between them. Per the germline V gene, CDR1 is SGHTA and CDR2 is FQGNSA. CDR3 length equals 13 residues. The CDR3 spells CASSRTGTDTQYF. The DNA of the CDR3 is TGTGCCAGCAGCCGGACGGGTACAGATACGCAGTATTTT.

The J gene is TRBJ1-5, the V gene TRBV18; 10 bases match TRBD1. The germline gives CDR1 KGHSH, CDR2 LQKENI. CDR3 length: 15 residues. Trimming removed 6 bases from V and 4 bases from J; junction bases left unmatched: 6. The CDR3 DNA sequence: TGTGCCAGCTCCCCCGGGACAGGGGTGAATCAGCCCCAGCATTTT. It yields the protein CASSPGTGVNQPQHF.

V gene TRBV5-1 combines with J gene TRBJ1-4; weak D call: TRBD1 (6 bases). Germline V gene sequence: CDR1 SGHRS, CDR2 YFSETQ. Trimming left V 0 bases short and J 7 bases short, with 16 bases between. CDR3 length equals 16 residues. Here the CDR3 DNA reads TGCGCCAGCAGCTTGGCCGGGGACACGAGGGGTGAAAAACTGTTTTTT. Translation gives CASSLAGDTRGEKLFF.

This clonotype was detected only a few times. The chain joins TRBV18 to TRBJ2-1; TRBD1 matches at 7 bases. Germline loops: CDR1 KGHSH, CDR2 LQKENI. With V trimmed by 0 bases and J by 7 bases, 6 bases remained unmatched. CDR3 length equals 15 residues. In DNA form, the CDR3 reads TGTGCCAGCTCACCACCATCACAGGGGTGGAATGAGCAGTTCTTC. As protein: CASSPPSQGWNEQFF.

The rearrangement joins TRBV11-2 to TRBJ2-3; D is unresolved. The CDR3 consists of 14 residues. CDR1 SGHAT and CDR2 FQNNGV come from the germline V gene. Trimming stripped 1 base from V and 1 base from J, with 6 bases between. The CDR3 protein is CASSLGTRTDTQYF. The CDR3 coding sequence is TGTGCCAGCAGCTTAGGAACACGCACAGATACGCAGTATTTT.

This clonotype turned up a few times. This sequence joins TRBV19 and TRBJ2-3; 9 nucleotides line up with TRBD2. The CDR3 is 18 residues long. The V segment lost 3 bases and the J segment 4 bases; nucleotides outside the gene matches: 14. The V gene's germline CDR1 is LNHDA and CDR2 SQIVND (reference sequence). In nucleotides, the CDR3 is TGTGCCAGTAGTATTCGGTTAGCGGGAGCAAAAAGGGCAGATACGCAGTATTTT. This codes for CASSIRLAGAKRADTQYF. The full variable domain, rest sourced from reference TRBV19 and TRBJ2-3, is DGGITQSPKYLFRKEGQNVTLSCEQNLNHDAMYWYRQDPGQGLRLIYYSQIVNDFQKGDIAEGYSVSREKKESFPLTVTSAQKNPTAFYLCASSIRLAGAKRADTQYFGPGTRLTVL.

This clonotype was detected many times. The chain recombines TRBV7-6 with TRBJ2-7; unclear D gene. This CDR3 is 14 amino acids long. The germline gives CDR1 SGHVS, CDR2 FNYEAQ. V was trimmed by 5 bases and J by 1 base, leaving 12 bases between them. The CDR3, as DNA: TGTGCCAGCAGCCCCCAGGAGAATTCCTACGAGCAGTACTTC. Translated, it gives CASSPQENSYEQYF.

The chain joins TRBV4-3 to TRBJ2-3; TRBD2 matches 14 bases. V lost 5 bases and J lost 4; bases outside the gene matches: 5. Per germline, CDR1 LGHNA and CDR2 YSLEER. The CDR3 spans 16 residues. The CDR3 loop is CASSFRTSGGSDTQYF. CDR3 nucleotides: TGCGCCAGCAGCTTCCGGACTAGCGGGGGGTCAGATACGCAGTATTTT.

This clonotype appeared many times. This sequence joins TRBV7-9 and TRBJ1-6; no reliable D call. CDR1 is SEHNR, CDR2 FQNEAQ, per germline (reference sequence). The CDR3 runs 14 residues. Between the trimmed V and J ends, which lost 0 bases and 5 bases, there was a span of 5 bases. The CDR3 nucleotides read TGTGCCAGCAGCTTAGCGTTAAATAATTCACCCCTCCACTTT. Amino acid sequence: CASSLALNNSPLHF.

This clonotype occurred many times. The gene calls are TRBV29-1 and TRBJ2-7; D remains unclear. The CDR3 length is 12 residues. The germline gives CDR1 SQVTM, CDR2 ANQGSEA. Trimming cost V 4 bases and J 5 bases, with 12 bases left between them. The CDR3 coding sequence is TGCAGCGTTGGGGGTGTTATTGACGAGCAGTACTTC. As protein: CSVGGVIDEQYF.

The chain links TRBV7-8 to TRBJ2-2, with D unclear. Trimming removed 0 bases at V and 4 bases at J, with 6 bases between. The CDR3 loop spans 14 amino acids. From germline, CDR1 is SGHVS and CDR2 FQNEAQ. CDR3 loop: CASSLARTTGELFF. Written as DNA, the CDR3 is TGTGCCAGCAGCTTAGCGAGGACCACCGGGGAGCTGTTTTTT.

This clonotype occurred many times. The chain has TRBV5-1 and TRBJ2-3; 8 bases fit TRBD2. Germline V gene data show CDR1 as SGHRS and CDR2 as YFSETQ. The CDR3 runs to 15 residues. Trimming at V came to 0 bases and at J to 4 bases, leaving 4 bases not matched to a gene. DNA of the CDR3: TGCGCCAGCAGCTTGGCAACCGGGAGGGCAGATACGCAGTATTTT. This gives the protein CASSLATGRADTQYF.

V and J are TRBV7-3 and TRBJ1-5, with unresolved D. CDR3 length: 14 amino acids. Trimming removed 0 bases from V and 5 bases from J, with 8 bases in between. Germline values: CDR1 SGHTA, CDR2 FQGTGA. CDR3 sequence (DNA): TGTGCCAGCAGCTTAACGATGGGGTATCAGCCCCAGCATTTT. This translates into CASSLTMGYQPQHF. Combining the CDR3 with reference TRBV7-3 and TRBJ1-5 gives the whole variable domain GAGVSQTPSNKVTEKGKYVELRCDPISGHTALYWYRQSLGQGPEFLIYFQGTGAADDSGLPNDRFFAVRPEGSVSTLKIQRTERGDSAVYLCASSLTMGYQPQHFGDGTRLSIL.

CDR3 region: CASSLAGGLNEQFF. The CDR3 coding sequence is TGTGCCAGCAGCTTAGCGGGGGGTCTCAATGAGCAGTTCTTC. The chain couples TRBV7-6 to TRBJ2-1; TRBD2 might be the D (6 bases). Germline loops: CDR1 SGHVS, CDR2 FNYEAQ. Trimming removed 0 bases at V and 6 bases at J, with 9 bases between. The CDR3 is made up of 14 amino acids.

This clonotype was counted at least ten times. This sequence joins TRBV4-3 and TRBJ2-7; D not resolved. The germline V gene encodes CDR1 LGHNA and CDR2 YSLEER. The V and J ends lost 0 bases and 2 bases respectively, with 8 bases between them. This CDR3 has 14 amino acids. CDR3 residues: CASSQDANTYEQYF. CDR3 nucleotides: TGCGCCAGCAGCCAAGATGCCAATACCTACGAGCAGTACTTC.

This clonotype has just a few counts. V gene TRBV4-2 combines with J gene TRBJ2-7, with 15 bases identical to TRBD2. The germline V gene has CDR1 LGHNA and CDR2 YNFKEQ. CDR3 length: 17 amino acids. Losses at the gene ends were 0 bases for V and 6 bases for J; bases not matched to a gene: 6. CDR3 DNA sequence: TGTGCCAGCAGCCAAGACCGGACTAGCGGGGGGGCCCTCGAGCAGTACTTC. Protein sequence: CASSQDRTSGGALEQYF.

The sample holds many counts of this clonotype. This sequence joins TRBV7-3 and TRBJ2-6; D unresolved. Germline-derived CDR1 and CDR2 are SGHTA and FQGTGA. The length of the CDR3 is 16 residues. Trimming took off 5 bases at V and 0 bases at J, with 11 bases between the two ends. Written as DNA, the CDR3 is TGTGCCAGCAGCCGCATCTCGGCCTCTGGGGCCAACGTCCTGACTTTC. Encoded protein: CASSRISASGANVLTF.

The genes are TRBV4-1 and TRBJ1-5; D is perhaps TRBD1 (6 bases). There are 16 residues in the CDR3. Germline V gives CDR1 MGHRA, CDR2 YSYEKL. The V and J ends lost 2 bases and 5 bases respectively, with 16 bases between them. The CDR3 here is CASSQSHTGLDQPQHF. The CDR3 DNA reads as TGCGCCAGCAGCCAAAGCCATACAGGGTTGGATCAGCCCCAGCATTTT.

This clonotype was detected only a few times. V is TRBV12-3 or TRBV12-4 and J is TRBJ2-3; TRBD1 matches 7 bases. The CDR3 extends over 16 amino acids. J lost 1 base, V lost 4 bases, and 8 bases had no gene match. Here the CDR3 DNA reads TGTGCCAGCAGTTCCGGGACAGCCGATCGCACAGATACGCAGTATTTT. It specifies CASSSGTADRTDTQYF.